A selection of T cell receptor beta chains follows, all from one sample in a study of T cells in Graves' hyperthyroidism and ophthalmopathy. TCRdb used MiXCR to reprocess the multiplex PCR reads, holding one entry per CDR3 protein. The sample includes around 200,000 distinct CDR3 sequences, 18% of them seen just once. Sequenced: blood. These receptors came from a man aged 40-49 years with Graves' hyperthyroidism. The CDR3 runs from the conserved cysteine through the conserved F or W. D genes are given only for firm matches. Clone size is given for some rows only: seen once, a few or many times, or a class if the clone is expanded.

TRBV7-9,TRBJ2-5,-,-,CASSLVLGESETQYF,TGTGCCAGCAGCTTAGTTCTGGGGGAGTCTGAGACCCAGTACTTC
TRBV19,TRBJ1-2,once,-,CASSIYANYGYTF,TGTGCCAGTAGTATCTATGCTAACTATGGCTACACCTTC
TRBV19,TRBJ2-1,few,TRBD2,CATDLSGTSGGAGDNEQFF,TGTGCCACCGATCTCTCCGGGACTAGCGGGGGCGCAGGGGACAATGAGCAGTTCTTC
TRBV2,TRBJ2-7,-,TRBD1,CASSVVPGGSYEQYF,TGTGCCAGCAGTGTCGTCCCAGGGGGCTCCTACGAGCAGTACTTC
TRBV5-1,TRBJ1-2,-,TRBD1,CASSVDRPYGYTF,TGCGCCAGCAGCGTGGACAGGCCTTATGGCTACACCTTC
TRBV28,TRBJ2-7,many,-,CASSWGITTYEQYF,TGTGCCAGCAGCTGGGGCATTACGACCTACGAGCAGTACTTC
TRBV20-1,TRBJ2-3,-,-,CSASSLEGTTDTQYF,TGCAGTGCTAGTTCTCTAGAGGGGACCACAGATACGCAGTATTTT
TRBV7-9,TRBJ1-2,many,-,CASSFIESNYGYTF,TGTGCCAGCAGCTTCATTGAGAGCAACTATGGCTACACCTTC
TRBV6-2/TRBV6-3,TRBJ2-7,many,TRBD2,CASSYAVAGFYEQYF,TGTGCCAGCAGTTACGCCGTAGCGGGGTTCTACGAGCAGTACTTC
TRBV28,TRBJ1-2,many,-,CASSSFTGINYGYTF,TGTGCCAGCAGTTCTTTTACAGGGATCAACTATGGCTACACCTTC
TRBV6-2/TRBV6-3,TRBJ2-7,-,-,CASSYSIRQPSYEQYF,TGTGCCAGCAGTTACTCGATCCGACAGCCGTCCTACGAGCAGTACTTC
TRBV11-1,TRBJ2-2,many,-,CAVTGQNTGELFF,TGTGCGGTAACGGGACAAAACACCGGGGAGCTGTTTTTT
TRBV6-1,TRBJ1-1,many,-,CASKGGPLNTEAFF,TGTGCCAGCAAAGGTGGGCCCCTGAACACTGAAGCTTTCTTT
TRBV20-1,TRBJ2-1,many,-,CSASEPGPAFYNEQFF,TGCAGTGCTAGTGAGCCGGGACCAGCTTTCTACAATGAGCAGTTCTTC
TRBV5-1,TRBJ2-1,many,TRBD2,CASSLASREGNEQFF,TGCGCCAGCAGCTTGGCCTCCAGGGAGGGGAATGAGCAGTTCTTC
TRBV19,TRBJ2-1,-,TRBD1,CASMGSAGGSYNEQFF,TGTGCCAGTATGGGGTCGGCAGGGGGTTCCTACAATGAGCAGTTCTTC
TRBV7-2,TRBJ2-3,many,TRBD2,CASAIGGADTQYF,TGTGCCAGCGCCATCGGGGGGGCAGATACGCAGTATTTT
TRBV5-1,TRBJ2-2,many,-,CASSLDGGAAGELFF,TGCGCCAGCAGCTTGGACGGGGGCGCCGCCGGGGAGCTGTTTTTT
TRBV3-1,TRBJ1-4,many,-,CASSQYGDLEKLFF,TGTGCCAGCAGCCAATATGGGGATCTTGAAAAACTGTTTTTT
TRBV9,TRBJ2-3,many,-,CASSVLDTQYF,TGTGCCAGCAGCGTTCTGGATACGCAGTATTTT
TRBV7-3,TRBJ2-7,-,TRBD2,CASSLGLGYEQYF,TGTGCCAGCAGCTTAGGACTAGGCTACGAGCAGTACTTC
TRBV30,TRBJ2-3,many,TRBD2,CAWSHSGGTTDTQYF,TGTGCCTGGAGTCATAGCGGGGGGACAACAGATACGCAGTATTTT
TRBV5-1,TRBJ2-1,many,-,CASSPHAPGRYNEQFF,TGCGCCAGCAGCCCGCATGCTCCGGGACGGTACAATGAGCAGTTCTTC
TRBV2,TRBJ1-3,medium-sized,TRBD1,CASSAPGGPGNTIYF,TGTGCCAGCAGTGCCCCAGGGGGTCCTGGAAACACCATATATTTT
TRBV4-3,TRBJ2-1,once,TRBD1,CASSPGTGDSDEQFF,TGCGCCAGCAGCCCCGGGACAGGGGATTCCGATGAGCAGTTCTTC
TRBV30,TRBJ2-4,many,TRBD1,CAWSGGQGANIQYF,TGTGCCTGGAGTGGGGGACAGGGGGCTAACATTCAGTACTTC
TRBV7-3,TRBJ2-3,few,TRBD1,CASRKGTASTDTQYF,TGTGCCAGCAGAAAAGGGACAGCCTCCACAGATACGCAGTATTTT
TRBV3-1,TRBJ2-7,many,TRBD2,CASSQGGRGYEQYF,TGTGCCAGCAGCCAAGGCGGGAGAGGCTACGAGCAGTACTTC
TRBV20-1,TRBJ2-7,few,-,CSARLEGGKQYF,TGCAGTGCTAGGCTGGAGGGCGGGAAGCAGTACTTC
TRBV3-1,TRBJ2-7,many,-,CASSQEGPGTYEQYF,TGTGCCAGCAGCCAAGAAGGGCCAGGGACCTACGAGCAGTACTTC
TRBV7-2,TRBJ2-7,-,-,CASSLGRGSYEQYF,TGTGCCAGCAGCTTAGGCCGGGGCTCCTACGAGCAGTACTTC
TRBV6-1,TRBJ2-2,-,TRBD2,CASSRRTSGGASTGEPFF,TGTGCCAGCAGTCGACGGACTAGCGGGGGGGCCAGCACCGGGGAGCCGTTTTTT
TRBV28,TRBJ2-7,many,-,CASRPAGPPSEEQYF,TGTGCCAGCAGACCCGCGGGGCCGCCCTCGGAGGAGCAGTACTTC
TRBV6-6,TRBJ1-5,-,-,CASSGRSNQPQHF,TGTGCCAGCAGTGGTCGGAGCAATCAGCCCCAGCATTTT
TRBV7-8,TRBJ2-7,many,-,CASSQALNTPEQYF,TGTGCCAGCAGCCAGGCCCTGAACACCCCCGAGCAGTACTTC
TRBV4-3,TRBJ2-4,-,-,CASSQDTRNIQYF,TGCGCCAGCAGCCAAGATACTCGGAACATTCAGTACTTC
TRBV12-3/TRBV12-4,TRBJ1-1,many,TRBD1,CASSYQGADTEAFF,TGTGCCAGCAGTTACCAGGGGGCAGACACTGAAGCTTTCTTT
TRBV6-1,TRBJ2-7,-,-,CASSTALRTYEQYF,TGTGCCAGCAGTACAGCATTGAGAACCTACGAGCAGTACTTC
TRBV3-1,TRBJ1-1,-,TRBD1,CASSHGTGWGTEAFF,TGTGCCAGCAGCCATGGGACAGGGTGGGGCACTGAAGCTTTCTTT
TRBV30,TRBJ1-6,many,-,CAWSYDGRHYNSPLHF,TGTGCCTGGAGTTACGACGGGAGACACTATAATTCACCCCTCCACTTT
TRBV24-1,TRBJ2-3,many,-,CATSGGSTDTQYF,TGTGCCACCAGTGGGGGATCCACAGATACGCAGTATTTT
TRBV9,TRBJ2-3,-,TRBD1,CASSVAGGQTTDTQYF,TGTGCCAGCAGCGTAGCTGGGGGACAGACCACAGATACGCAGTATTTT
TRBV9,TRBJ1-2,many,TRBD1,CASSAQTGIRYGYTF,TGTGCCAGCAGCGCGCAGACAGGGATACGGTATGGCTACACCTTC
TRBV7-2,TRBJ2-1,many,-,CASSLVRNEQFF,TGTGCCAGCAGCTTAGTTCGCAATGAGCAGTTCTTC
TRBV9,TRBJ2-1,many,-,CASSVNPTGYGEQFF,TGTGCCAGCAGCGTCAATCCTACAGGGTACGGTGAGCAGTTCTTC
TRBV27,TRBJ2-1,many,TRBD2,CASSWSMWEGINEQFF,TGTGCCAGCAGTTGGAGTATGTGGGAGGGTATCAATGAGCAGTTCTTC
TRBV9,TRBJ1-6,-,-,CASSVGTSPLHF,TGTGCCAGCAGCGTAGGGACCTCACCCCTCCACTTT
TRBV11-1,TRBJ2-2,-,TRBD1,CASSPDRYRTGELFF,TGTGCCAGCAGCCCGGACAGGTATCGCACCGGGGAGCTGTTTTTT
TRBV3-1,TRBJ2-5,-,-,CASSQEGEALGGRGTQYF,TGTGCCAGCAGCCAAGAGGGGGAAGCTTTGGGGGGGCGCGGGACCCAGTACTTC
TRBV12-3/TRBV12-4,TRBJ2-1,-,-,CASSLGRESRSEQFF,TGTGCCAGCAGTTTAGGCAGGGAAAGTAGAAGTGAGCAGTTCTTC
TRBV19,TRBJ1-1,many,TRBD1,CASSPPPGGTGWQNTEAFF,TGTGCCAGTAGCCCCCCCCCTGGGGGGACAGGGTGGCAGAACACTGAAGCTTTCTTT